One and the same sample provided the 32 T cell receptor beta chains below, sequenced in a study of T cells in Graves' hyperthyroidism and ophthalmopathy. From RNA transcripts, TCR beta CDR3 regions were amplified. Carried out on the TCR CDR3, a first-round RT-PCR used the HTBI primer set. Using its own MiXCR run on the multiplex PCR reads, TCRdb lists one record per CDR3 protein. The data show roughly 650,000 distinct CDR3 sequences, about a sixth seen once. The sequenced sample was blood. The receptors come from a woman in her forties with Graves' ophthalmopathy.

There are many counts of this clonotype. The gene calls are TRBV28 and TRBJ1-1, with TRBD1 as a possible D gene (5 bases). With 7 bases removed from V and 1 base from J, the gap between germline ends came to 13 bases. CDR1 and CDR2 from the germline V gene are MDHEN and SYDVKM. The CDR3 has 14 residues. DNA of the CDR3: TGTGCCAGCACCAGACAGCTCTCGAACACTGAAGCTTTCTTT. Its translation is CASTRQLSNTEAFF.

This clonotype was detected many times. The chain employs TRBV20-1 and TRBJ1-1, with 7 bases lining up with TRBD1. J gave up 5 bases and V 1 base, and 4 bases lay outside the gene matches. Germline CDR1 is DFQATT and CDR2 is SNEGSKA (reference sequence). This CDR3 region has 13 residues. Written as DNA, the CDR3 is TGCAGTGCTAGAGGACAGGGAGGGACTGAAGCTTTCTTT. Amino acid sequence: CSARGQGGTEAFF.

This clonotype was recorded a few times. The rearrangement joins TRBV7-2 to TRBJ1-6; 7 nucleotides line up with TRBD1. The germline V gene has CDR1 SGHTA and CDR2 FQGNSA. With V trimmed by 2 bases and J by 5 bases, 9 bases remained unmatched. The CDR3 totals 17 residues. The DNA for the CDR3 is TGTGCCAGCAGCTTAAAGCCGACAGGGTTGGATAATTCACCCCTCCACTTT. This translates into CASSLKPTGLDNSPLHF.

In its sample, this clonotype was seen many times. V is TRBV30 and J is TRBJ2-7; 14 bases agree with TRBD2. The CDR3 loop spans 15 amino acids. The V gene's germline CDR1 is GTSNPN and CDR2 SVGIG (reference sequence). After removal of 3 bases from V and 7 bases from J, the junction contained 8 bases not matched to a gene. The CDR3 protein is CAWSLGLAGAGEQYF. As DNA, the CDR3 is TGTGCCTGGAGCTTGGGACTAGCGGGAGCAGGAGAGCAGTACTTC.

This clonotype was seen ten or more times. V and J are TRBV5-1 and TRBJ1-1; a weak D match, TRBD1 (5 bases). The V gene lost 7 bases and the J gene lost 3 bases, with 13 bases spanning the gap. The CDR3 runs 13 residues. Germline V gives CDR1 SGHRS, CDR2 YFSETQ. CDR3 in DNA: TGCGCCAGCGCGAGACAGTTCGACACTGAAGCTTTCTTT. This sequence encodes CASARQFDTEAFF.

This clonotype has a count of ten or more. The CDR3 reads CASSPLLRGRLAYGYTF. The CDR3 coding sequence is TGCGCCAGCAGCCCACTACTGCGAGGGAGGTTGGCCTATGGCTACACCTTC. The chain uses TRBV4-1 and TRBJ1-2, with D unclear. The V gene lost 4 bases and the J gene lost 4 bases, with 22 bases spanning the gap. This CDR3 contains 17 residues. Germline lookup yields CDR1 MGHRA and CDR2 YSYEKL.

In its sample, this clonotype was seen many times. V is TRBV2 and J is TRBJ1-4, with D uncertain. The CDR3 is made up of 15 amino acids. The V end was cut by 4 bases, the J end by 1 base, with 10 bases between. Germline lookup yields CDR1 SNHLY and CDR2 FYNNEI. CDR3 in DNA: TGTGCCAGCAGTGCTAGCCAGGAAACTAATGAAAAACTGTTTTTT. This translates into CASSASQETNEKLFF.

Note on this clonotype: An end of the junction differs from the germline gene, which may be a read error. The chain uses TRBV5-8 and TRBJ2-3, with TRBD1 as a possible D gene (7 bases). The CDR3 length is 17 residues. Germline assignment: CDR1 SGHTS and CDR2 YDEGEE. Here the CDR3 reads CASSPQGGQSSRDTQYF. DNA of the CDR3: TGTGCCAGCAGCCCCCAGGGGGGTCAATCGAGCAGAGATACGCAGTATTTT.

A few counts support this clonotype. The chain employs TRBV5-1 and TRBJ1-2, with TRBD1 as a possible D gene (6 bases). CDR3 length: 15 amino acids. V lost 2 bases, J lost 3 bases, and 14 bases lay in between. From germline, CDR1 is SGHRS and CDR2 YFSETQ. In DNA, the CDR3 is TGCGCCAGCAGCTTAGCTCCGGACAGCTACTATGGCTACACCTTC. Its protein product is CASSLAPDSYYGYTF.

This clonotype was counted between two and nine times. The chain carries TRBV14 and TRBJ1-1; D not certain. The germline CDR1 and CDR2 sequences are SGHDN and FVKESK. The length of the CDR3 is 19 residues. Between the trimmed V and J ends, which lost 0 bases and 0 bases, there was a span of 20 bases. The CDR3 here is CASSQESPDGVLMNTEAFF. CDR3 DNA: TGTGCCAGCAGCCAAGAATCCCCCGACGGAGTCCTCATGAACACTGAAGCTTTCTTT.

This clonotype was counted between two and nine times. The chain recombines TRBV28 with TRBJ1-5, with D unresolved. V gave up 7 bases and J gave up 0 bases, with 16 bases separating them. This CDR3 has 16 amino acids. Germline lookup yields CDR1 MDHEN and CDR2 SYDVKM. This chain's CDR3 is CASNLWAVNSNQPQHF. CDR3 coding DNA: TGTGCCAGCAACCTCTGGGCAGTCAATAGCAATCAGCCCCAGCATTTT.

There are many counts of this clonotype. V and J are TRBV30 and TRBJ2-4, with D perhaps matching TRBD2 (6 bases). Trimming shortened V by 1 base and J by 6 bases, and 16 bases separated the two germline ends. This CDR3 region has 15 residues. The germline CDR1 and CDR2 sequences are GTSNPN and SVGIG (reference sequence). CDR3 sequence reads: CAWSAGLTAGNIQYF. DNA of the CDR3: TGTGCCTGGAGTGCTGGGTTAACAGCGGGAAACATTCAGTACTTC. Filled out from reference TRBV30 and TRBJ2-4, the complete variable domain reads SQTIHQWPATLVQPVGSPLSLECTVEGTSNPNLYWYRQAAGRGLQLLFYSVGIGQISSEVPQNLSASRPQDRQFILSSKKLLLSDSGFYLCAWSAGLTAGNIQYFGAGTRLSVL.

J is TRBJ2-1 and V is TRBV7-2; the match to TRBD2 covers 8 bases. In germline, CDR1 is SGHTA, CDR2 FQGNSA. The CDR3 consists of 13 residues. With 4 bases clipped from V and 10 bases from J, the junction kept 6 bases outside the gene matches. In DNA form, the CDR3 reads TGTGCCAGCAGCTCATGGACTAGCCCGGAGCAGTTCTTC. This gives the protein CASSSWTSPEQFF.

V gene TRBV28 combines with J gene TRBJ1-1, with 10 bases aligning to TRBD1. Germline CDR1 and CDR2: MDHEN and SYDVKM. The length of the CDR3 is 14 residues. Losses at the gene ends were 6 bases for V and 6 bases for J; bases not matched to a gene: 7. The CDR3 nucleotides are TGTGCCAGCAGGCCGGGACAGGGGTCCCCTGAAGCTTTCTTT. Its translation is CASRPGQGSPEAFF.

This clonotype was found a few times. This chain connects TRBV14 to TRBJ1-6, with unresolved D. V was trimmed by 0 bases and J by 14 bases, leaving 17 bases between them. The CDR3 runs to 15 residues. The germline V gene has CDR1 SGHDN and CDR2 FVKESK. For the CDR3, the DNA is TGTGCCAGCAGCCAAGATAACCCGACCCCGGCCTCCCTCCACTTT. Its protein product is CASSQDNPTPASLHF. Using reference TRBV14 and TRBJ1-6 for the parts outside the CDR3, the full variable domain is EAGVTQFPSHSVIEKGQTVTLRCDPISGHDNLYWYRRVMGKEIKFLLHFVKESKQDESGMPNNRFLAERTGGTYSTLKVQPAELEDSGVYFCASSQDNPTPASLHFGNGTRLTVT.

There are a few counts of this clonotype. The V and J genes are TRBV6-5 and TRBJ2-5; D may be TRBD2 (5 bases). Germline CDR1 and CDR2: MNHEY and SVGAGI. V was cut by 4 bases and J by 1 base, with 19 bases left in between. The CDR3 has 17 residues. CDR3 residues: CASSLAGGLVSQETQYF. CDR3 in DNA: TGTGCCAGCAGTTTGGCCGGCGGACTTGTGTCCCAAGAGACCCAGTACTTC.

This chain joins TRBV20-1 and TRBJ2-1; 7 bases line up with TRBD1. The V gene's germline CDR1 is DFQATT and CDR2 SNEGSKA (reference sequence). The CDR3 has 14 residues. Unmatched junction bases numbered 9, after V lost 5 bases and J lost 5 bases. CDR3 DNA: TGCAGTGCTTTAACTGACAGGGCCCACAATGAGCAGTTCTTC. Translation gives CSALTDRAHNEQFF.

This clonotype was seen many times. The CDR3 reads CASRSGTGYANEQFF. DNA of the CDR3: TGTGCCAGCAGGAGTGGGACAGGGTATGCGAATGAGCAGTTCTTC. V usage is TRBV6-2 or TRBV6-3 and J usage is TRBJ2-1; 9 bases align to TRBD1. V lost 6 bases to trimming and J lost 7 bases; unmatched junction nucleotides: 10. The CDR3 runs to 15 residues. The germline V gene has CDR1 MNHEY and CDR2 SVGEGT.

The J gene is TRBJ1-1, the V gene TRBV2; a weak D match, TRBD1 (6 bases). Germline V gene sequence: CDR1 SNHLY, CDR2 FYNNEI. CDR3 size: 15 residues. Trimming cost V 3 bases and J 4 bases, with 15 bases left between them. This chain's CDR3 is CASSEWAGEGTEAFF. CDR3 coding DNA: TGTGCCAGCAGTGAGTGGGCAGGGGAGGGCACTGAAGCTTTCTTT.

This clonotype has a count of ten or more. The rearrangement links TRBV11-2 to TRBJ2-2, with a weak D call TRBD1 (5 bases). Germline V CDR1 and CDR2: SGHAT, FQNNGV. Trimming pared 2 bases from V and 4 bases from J, leaving 17 bases between. The CDR3 length is 17 residues. The CDR3 DNA sequence: TGTGCCAGCAGCTTAATAGTAGGGGTGGTTCCCACCGGGGAGCTGTTTTTT. The encoded protein is CASSLIVGVVPTGELFF.

This clonotype was seen more than once but under ten times. V gene TRBV20-1 combines with J gene TRBJ1-5; possible D gene TRBD1, 6 bases. Germline V gene sequence: CDR1 DFQATT, CDR2 SNEGSKA (reference sequence). The CDR3 totals 16 residues. The V end was cut by 3 bases, the J end by 7 bases, with 22 bases between. The CDR3 protein is CSASPTGQGSIQPQHF. The CDR3 nucleotides read TGCAGTGCTAGTCCCACGGGGCAGGGGTCGATACAGCCCCAGCATTTT.

Only a few counts were recorded for this clonotype. This chain links TRBV29-1 with TRBJ2-7, with D maybe TRBD2 (6 bases). This CDR3 contains 14 residues. The ends were cut back, 8 bases at V and 4 bases at J, with 21 bases in the middle. Germline CDR1 is SQVTM and CDR2 is ANQGSEA. The CDR3, as DNA: TGCAGCTCATTCCGGGACTTGGGCGGATACGAGCAGTACTTC. Its protein product is CSSFRDLGGYEQYF.

The gene calls are TRBV24-1 and TRBJ2-1; 9 bases match TRBD2. CDR1 is KGHDR, CDR2 SFDVKD, per germline. This CDR3 spans 16 amino acids. Trimming removed 2 bases from V and 6 bases from J; junction bases left unmatched: 7. The CDR3, as DNA: TGTGCCACCAGTGATTCGACCGGGACTAGCTTCAATGAGCAGTTCTTC. It yields the protein CATSDSTGTSFNEQFF.

The chain couples TRBV7-9 to TRBJ2-1; 11 nucleotides match TRBD1. The CDR3 is 16 residues long. J was trimmed by 7 bases and V by 2 bases; bases with no gene match: 7. Germline CDR1 SEHNR, CDR2 FQNEAQ (reference sequence). In DNA form, the CDR3 reads TGTGCCAGCAGCTTATTTGGGGACAGGGGGGCAAATGAGCAGTTCTTC. It encodes CASSLFGDRGANEQFF.

This clonotype was seen a single time. The CDR3 DNA sequence: TGTGCCAGCGCCCCTCTCCCGGGACAGGGAATAAGTGAGCAGTTCTTC. It yields the protein CASAPLPGQGISEQFF. The V gene is TRBV6-1, the J gene TRBJ2-1, with TRBD1 matching over 9 bases. Germline CDR1 is MNHNS and CDR2 is SASEGT. The CDR3 is 16 amino acids. The ends lost 8 bases at V and 9 bases at J; junction bases unmatched: 17.

The chain links TRBV20-1 to TRBJ2-4, with D possibly matching TRBD2 (5 bases). This CDR3 comprises 17 residues. Trimming cost V 3 bases and J 0 bases, with 18 bases left between them. Looked up from germline, CDR1 is DFQATT and CDR2 is SNEGSKA (reference sequence). Here the CDR3 DNA reads TGCAGTGCTAGGCCTTCAGGTGGAGGTCTAGCCAAAAACATTCAGTACTTC. This translates into CSARPSGGGLAKNIQYF.

This clonotype was seen a few times. The chain employs TRBV20-1 and TRBJ2-1, with no clear D. The V end was cut by 5 bases, the J end by 0 bases, with 11 bases between. This CDR3 spans 14 amino acids. Germline V gene data show CDR1 as DFQATT and CDR2 as SNEGSKA (reference sequence). CDR3 in amino acids: CSASRSSSYNEQFF. DNA of the CDR3: TGCAGTGCTTCGCGGTCCTCCTCCTACAATGAGCAGTTCTTC.

This clonotype has more than one count but fewer than ten. The chain is built from TRBV5-1 and TRBJ2-3, with a weak D call TRBD1 (6 bases). The CDR3 loop spans 13 amino acids. Germline-derived CDR1 and CDR2 are SGHRS and YFSETQ. Trimming cost V 7 bases and J 4 bases, with 13 bases left between them. CDR3 nucleotides: TGCGCCAGCCGACAGGTTGTTGCAGATACGCAGTATTTT. Its translation: CASRQVVADTQYF.

This clonotype has only a few counts. This chain uses TRBV6-1 with TRBJ1-1; D is possibly TRBD1 (5 bases). Germline V CDR1 and CDR2: MNHNS, SASEGT. V was clipped by 5 bases and J by 3 bases, with 13 bases between them. The CDR3 totals 14 residues. CDR3 amino acids: CASSLGGVDTEAFF. CDR3 DNA sequence: TGTGCCAGCAGTTTGGGGGGGGTGGACACTGAAGCTTTCTTT.

This clonotype was counted a few times. V gene TRBV28 combines with J gene TRBJ2-7, with a tentative D call TRBD1 (6 bases). Trimming left V 6 bases short and J 2 bases short, with 14 bases between. The germline gives CDR1 MDHEN, CDR2 SYDVKM. There are 14 residues in the CDR3. The CDR3 loop reads CASRFSGTPYEQYF. CDR3 DNA sequence: TGTGCCAGCAGGTTCTCCGGGACACCCTACGAGCAGTACTTC.

This clonotype was seen at least ten times. The V and J genes are TRBV3-1 and TRBJ1-3; no clear D. Germline lookup yields CDR1 LGHDT and CDR2 YNNKEL (reference sequence). CDR3 size: 15 residues. V was clipped by 4 bases and J by 8 bases, with 18 bases between them. The CDR3 coding sequence is TGTGCCAGCAGCCCCCTGCCGGGCGGATTGGACACCATATATTTT. It translates to CASSPLPGGLDTIYF. Supplemented by reference TRBV3-1 and TRBJ1-3, the full variable domain reads DTAVSQTPKYLVTQMGNDKSIKCEQNLGHDTMYWYKQDSKKFLKIMFSYNNKELIINETVPNRFSPKSPDKAHLNLHINSLELGDSAVYFCASSPLPGGLDTIYFGEGSWLTVV.

In its sample, this clonotype was seen a few times. This rearrangement joins TRBV6-1 to TRBJ2-3; 7 positions match TRBD1. V was clipped by 3 bases and J by 4 bases; unmatched bases: 13. Per germline, CDR1 MNHNS and CDR2 SASEGT. This CDR3 is built from 17 residues. The CDR3 is CASSEETGKKGADTQYF. Here the CDR3 DNA reads TGTGCCAGCAGTGAGGAGACAGGGAAGAAAGGGGCAGATACGCAGTATTTT.